Listed below are T cell receptor beta chains from one sample, sequenced in a study of shared clonotypes between healthy human individuals. Sequencing used immunoSEQ multiplex PCR; TCRdb keeps in-frame clones, though not all of them. This sample has about 700,000 clones; around 92% occur once, and the top ten carry more than 20%. Material: naive CD8+ T cells sorted from blood. The receptors were gathered from a man younger than 45 in good health. The CDR3 runs from the conserved cysteine through the conserved F or W. A D gene is named only where the DNA matches it firmly. Expanded clones get a size class; other rows say once, few or many, or leave the size out.

>16|.|TRBJ2-2|.|TRBV7-9
CASSLVWEPGTGELFF
TGTGCCAGCAGCTTAGTTTGGGAGCCGGGGACCGGGGAGCTGTTTTTT
>14|.|TRBJ2-7|.|TRBV9
CASSVGRRGYEQYF
TGTGCCAGCAGCGTAGGAAGACGAGGCTACGAGCAGTACTTC
>15|.|TRBJ2-4|.|TRBV28
CASSPDRWAKNIQYF
TGTGCCAGCAGTCCTGACAGGTGGGCCAAAAACATTCAGTACTTC
>15|once|TRBJ1-5|.|TRBV21-1
CASSQGQGGNQPQHF
TGTGCCAGCAGCCAGGGACAGGGGGGGAATCAGCCCCAGCATTTT
>15|.|TRBJ2-7|TRBD1|TRBV6-1
CASSELGTATYEQYF
TGTGCCAGCAGTGAATTAGGGACAGCAACCTACGAGCAGTACTTC
>17|once|TRBJ1-1|.|TRBV5-1
CASSLLAGRALNTEAFF
TGCGCCAGCAGCTTGTTGGCAGGGAGGGCCCTCAACACTGAAGCTTTCTTT
>15|.|TRBJ2-7|.|TRBV27
CASSLRGDNSYEQYF
TGTGCCAGCAGTTTACGAGGGGACAACTCCTACGAGCAGTACTTC
>15|.|TRBJ2-7|TRBD2|TRBV19
CASSMRTSGGYEQYF
TGTGCCAGTAGTATGAGGACTAGCGGGGGGTACGAGCAGTACTTC
>12|.|TRBJ1-1|.|TRBV29-1
CSVVWLNTEAFF
TGCAGCGTTGTTTGGTTGAACACTGAAGCTTTCTTT
>14|few|TRBJ2-7|.|TRBV28
CASSKPGSSYEQYF
TGTGCCAGCAGCAAACCAGGGAGCTCCTACGAGCAGTACTTC
>11|.|TRBJ2-7|.|TRBV11-2
CASSLAHEQYF
TGTGCCAGCAGCTTAGCTCACGAGCAGTACTTC
>17|.|TRBJ1-1|.|TRBV7-6
CASSPYGEAPRGTEAFF
TGTGCCAGCAGCCCTTATGGCGAGGCCCCCCGGGGCACTGAAGCTTTCTTT
>13|.|TRBJ1-2|.|TRBV30
CAWSVMPSNGYTF
TGTGCCTGGAGTGTAATGCCCTCAAATGGCTACACCTTC
>15|once|TRBJ2-2|.|TRBV11-2
CASSRSPQGIGELFF
TGTGCCAGCAGCCGATCCCCCCAGGGGATCGGGGAGCTGTTTTTT
>13|.|TRBJ2-1|.|TRBV27
CASSLSLGNEQFF
TGTGCCAGCAGTTTATCACTGGGCAATGAGCAGTTCTTC
>17|.|TRBJ2-1|TRBD2|TRBV7-2
CASSLGPGLARNNEQFF
TGTGCCAGCAGCTTAGGGCCGGGACTAGCGCGAAACAATGAGCAGTTCTTC
>14|.|TRBJ1-2|.|TRBV6-1
CASSGRTAVIGYTF
TGTGCCAGCAGTGGGCGGACCGCCGTGATCGGCTACACCTTC
>13|.|TRBJ2-1|.|TRBV9
CASSPGWQNEQFF
TGTGCCAGCAGCCCAGGGTGGCAAAATGAGCAGTTCTTC
>12|.|TRBJ1-2|.|TRBV2
CASKGTLYGYTF
TGTGCCAGCAAGGGTACGCTCTATGGCTACACCTTC
>13|.|TRBJ1-2|.|TRBV27
CASSPGPAYGYTF
TGTGCCAGCAGTCCCGGGCCCGCCTATGGCTACACCTTC
>17|.|TRBJ2-4|TRBD2|TRBV4-3
CASSQRTSGSPENIQYF
TGCGCCAGCAGCCAGAGGACTAGCGGGAGTCCCGAAAACATTCAGTACTTC
>13|.|TRBJ1-2|.|TRBV30
CAGVGGQNYGYTF
TGTGCGGGTGTGGGGGGCCAAAACTATGGCTACACCTTC
>16|.|TRBJ1-1|TRBD1|TRBV7-3
CASSLRGTGKPREAFF
TGTGCCAGCAGCTTAAGGGGGACAGGGAAGCCACGAGAAGCTTTCTTT
>15|.|TRBJ2-3|TRBD2|TRBV6-4
CASSDGASGSKTQYF
TGTGCCAGCAGTGACGGGGCTAGCGGGAGTAAGACGCAGTATTTT
>14|.|TRBJ2-1|.|TRBV29-1
CSVEVGRGYNEQFF
TGCAGCGTTGAAGTCGGAAGAGGGTACAATGAGCAGTTCTTC
>14|.|TRBJ2-7|.|TRBV30
CAWSPLGLSYEQYF
TGTGCCTGGAGTCCCTTGGGGCTCTCCTACGAGCAGTACTTC
>14|.|TRBJ2-2|.|TRBV5-1
CASSPGDITGELFF
TGCGCCAGCAGCCCGGGTGACATCACCGGGGAGCTGTTTTTT
>14|.|TRBJ2-5|TRBD1|TRBV5-4
CASSYRTGLETQYF
TGTGCCAGCAGCTATCGGACAGGGCTAGAGACCCAGTACTTC